This entry is about one T cell receptor beta chain. What it recognizes is unknown. These data originate in a study of shared clonotypes between healthy human individuals. Study-level points and caveats: What naive subsets generally showed was a larger estimated richness than memory subsets showed. Specimens sampled were limited to blood, with tissue repertoires likely differing. Around 5% of naive CD4 clonotypes were shared across a handful of donors.

The run depth of the assay was deep. This table comes from immunoSEQ multiplex PCR, and its TCRdb copy is limited to in-frame clones, with some not included. The profile shows about 2.4 million clones, 80% to 95% of them singletons. V lost 1 base to trimming and J lost 6 bases, with 15 bases between them. CDR3 length: 16 residues. Germline V gene lookup returns CDR1 LGHNA and CDR2 YSLEER. The sequence came from a man aged 18 to 29 in good health. Some clones in this sample may be carry-over from other donors' samples. Sequences were obtained from naive CD4+ T cells from PBMCs. Specified subset: CD45RA+ positively selected. The gene calls are TRBV4-3 and TRBJ1-4, with D possibly TRBD1 on 5 matching bases. CDR3 residues: CASSQVLGRGDEKLFF. Written as DNA, the CDR3 is TGCGCCAGCAGCCAAGTCCTGGGGCGCGGTGATGAAAAACTGTTTTTT.